A selection of T cell receptor beta chains follows, all from one sample in a study of T cell repertoires in cytomegalovirus infection. These receptors have no identified antigens. Each CDR3 protein is one row after TCRdb ran MiXCR on the reads. The top ten hold around 74% of the sample, which has fewer than 130,000 distinct CDR3 sequences, roughly 39% seen once. The sequences come from CD8+ T cells from cultured PBMCs, collected from culture after CMV antigen stimulation. Receptors originate from a human donor in good health (CMV status not recorded). Some clones in this sample may be carry-over from other donors' samples. Each CDR3 is given with its conserved first and last residue. Fields, in order: V gene, clone size, CDR3 protein. Not all rows give a size; the values are once, few, many and, for expanded clones, a class.

V gene: TRBV7-3; clone size: .; CDR3 protein: CASSLSGLTEAFF
V gene: TRBV27; clone size: .; CDR3 protein: CASSLYAPSPVTLHF
V gene: TRBV5-8; clone size: .; CDR3 protein: CASNAEYYEQYF
V gene: TRBV11-2; clone size: .; CDR3 protein: CASSPTGTLQETQYF
V gene: TRBV7-6; clone size: .; CDR3 protein: CASSPTGNTIYF
V gene: TRBV18; clone size: few; CDR3 protein: CASSPGQGTTEQYF
V gene: TRBV20-1; clone size: few; CDR3 protein: CSASRQGESKNIQYF
V gene: TRBV3-1; clone size: .; CDR3 protein: CASSSPPLETQETQYF
V gene: TRBV6-8; clone size: once; CDR3 protein: CASSLRGGAGQPQHF
V gene: TRBV12-3/TRBV12-4; clone size: .; CDR3 protein: CASSFKGGARHNEQFF
V gene: TRBV19; clone size: .; CDR3 protein: CASSIGGGPNTEAFF
V gene: TRBV28; clone size: few; CDR3 protein: CASSLNRLEKLFF
V gene: TRBV24-1; clone size: few; CDR3 protein: CATSDSRGGLTYEQYF
V gene: TRBV7-9; clone size: .; CDR3 protein: CASRVAGDLGAFF
V gene: TRBV7-6; clone size: many; CDR3 protein: CASSLAEPGVNSPLHF
V gene: TRBV5-4; clone size: .; CDR3 protein: CASSLIEGGNTIYF
V gene: TRBV7-8; clone size: .; CDR3 protein: CASSLEGAGRELFF
V gene: TRBV29-1; clone size: .; CDR3 protein: CSVELGGTEAFF
V gene: TRBV7-9; clone size: once; CDR3 protein: CASSPRYSYEQYF
V gene: TRBV27; clone size: .; CDR3 protein: CASSYTRGFTEAFF
V gene: TRBV7-8; clone size: .; CDR3 protein: CASSLGASPNQPQHF
V gene: TRBV19; clone size: many; CDR3 protein: CASSPGTGPFEQYF